The next 20 T cell receptor beta chains were all read from a single sample in a study of a mutant IDH1 vaccine in newly diagnosed glioma. The assay was immunoSEQ multiplex PCR, and TCRdb's table has in-frame clones only and misses some. The sample includes some 21,000 clones, nearly 90% of them seen just once. These receptors lack a known antigen. Time point specified: week 11, during vaccination. A 20-mer mutant IDH1 peptide at 300 ug was injected subcutaneously with topical imiquimod. The material sequenced was PBMCs, taken from a glioma patient whose treatment included an IDH1 peptide vaccine. Source of these receptors: a woman aged 40 to 50 with glioma.

The V gene is TRBV4-2, the J gene TRBJ1-2; D perhaps matches TRBD1 (5 bases). The germline CDR1 and CDR2 sequences are LGHNA and YNFKEQ. This CDR3 has 14 residues. V lost 4 bases, J lost 1 base, and 10 bases lay in between. The CDR3 nucleotides read TGTGCCAGCAGCCCGGGAGGGGTTAACTATGGCTACACCTTC. It specifies CASSPGGVNYGYTF.

This sequence joins TRBV30 and TRBJ2-2, with D possibly being TRBD1 (6 bases). CDR1 and CDR2 from the germline V gene are GTSNPN and SVGIG (reference sequence). This CDR3 has 14 residues. V was shortened by 5 bases and J by 4 bases, with 14 bases between the two germline ends. The CDR3 loop reads CAWDPGHTTGELFF. The CDR3 region has the DNA TGTGCCTGGGACCCGGGACACACCACCGGGGAGCTGTTTTTT.

As regards this clone: The same CDR3 is also encoded by other DNA sequences in this sample. The chain has TRBV18 and TRBJ1-1, with D unresolved. The germline V and J ends were trimmed by 6 bases and 3 bases, with 14 bases remaining between them. Germline-derived CDR1 and CDR2 are KGHSH and LQKENI. This CDR3 is built from 14 residues. The CDR3 is CASSLGGVDTEAFF. The DNA for the CDR3 is TGTGCCAGCTCCCTGGGAGGAGTGGACACTGAAGCTTTCTTT.

This clone is medium-sized (0.01 to 0.1%) in the sample. The chain joins TRBV4-3 to TRBJ1-4; TRBD1 matches at 9 bases. Germline V gives CDR1 LGHNA, CDR2 YSLEER. J was trimmed by 4 bases and V by 5 bases; bases with no gene match: 5. The CDR3 consists of 15 residues. This CDR3 is CASSRRQGDNEKLFF. The CDR3 DNA sequence: TGCGCCAGCAGCAGACGACAGGGGGATAATGAAAAACTGTTTTTT.

The V gene is TRBV6-5, the J gene TRBJ2-1; maybe TRBD1 (5 bases). The V gene lost 3 bases and the J gene lost 11 bases, with 11 bases spanning the gap. This CDR3 is built from 12 residues. CDR1 MNHEY and CDR2 SVGAGI come from the germline V gene. CDR3 region: CASSYDRKKQFF. For the CDR3, the DNA is TGTGCCAGCAGTTATGACAGAAAAAAGCAGTTCTTC.

V usage is TRBV4-1 and J usage is TRBJ2-5, with D perhaps being TRBD1 or TRBD2 (6 bases each). Trimming pared 2 bases from V and 4 bases from J, leaving 26 bases between. Germline loops: CDR1 MGHRA, CDR2 YSYEKL. The CDR3 spans 19 residues. The CDR3 protein is CASSQPRESRRQQGETQYF. The CDR3 nucleotides read TGCGCCAGCAGCCAACCCCGGGAGTCCCGACGCCAACAGGGAGAGACCCAGTACTTC.

V is TRBV11-2 and J is TRBJ2-5, with TRBD1 as a possible D gene (7 bases). Looked up from germline, CDR1 is SGHAT and CDR2 is FQNNGV. Trimming removed 5 bases at V and 4 bases at J, with 17 bases between. The CDR3 extends over 15 amino acids. The CDR3 DNA reads as TGTGCCAGCAGCCGGAGGCAGGGGGGCGGAGAGACCCAGTACTTC. It yields the protein CASSRRQGGGETQYF.

This chain uses TRBV10-3 with TRBJ2-3; TRBD2 aligns across 12 bases. J gave up 3 bases and V 3 bases, and 4 bases lay outside the gene matches. CDR1 and CDR2 from the germline V gene are ENHRY and SYGVKD. CDR3 length equals 16 residues. CDR3 DNA sequence: TGTGCCATCAGTGATTTAGGGACTAGCGGGACAGATACGCAGTATTTT. Its translation: CAISDLGTSGTDTQYF.

V usage is TRBV4-3 and J usage is TRBJ1-4; unclear D gene. The germline gives CDR1 LGHNA, CDR2 YSLEER. CDR3 size: 13 residues. V shed 1 base and J shed 11 bases, with 11 bases lying between them. The chain's CDR3 is CASSQAINGKLFF. CDR3 nucleotides: TGCGCCAGCAGCCAAGCCATTAATGGGAAACTGTTTTTT.

In this sample, this clone turned up a few times. This sequence joins TRBV4-1 and TRBJ1-5; no reliable D call. Per the germline V gene, CDR1 is MGHRA and CDR2 is YSYEKL. The CDR3 is 13 residues long. The V end was cut by 3 bases, the J end by 7 bases, with 10 bases between. The CDR3 DNA follows: TGCGCCAGCAGCCACACGGGGATCCAGCCCCAGCATTTT. It translates to CASSHTGIQPQHF.

The V call is TRBV6-1, the J call TRBJ1-5; D gene unclear. Germline V gene sequence: CDR1 MNHNS, CDR2 SASEGT. The CDR3 is made up of 13 amino acids. V was trimmed by 5 bases and J by 2 bases, leaving 7 bases between them. The CDR3 here is CASSPRGNQPQHF. CDR3 in DNA: TGTGCCAGCAGTCCCCGAGGCAATCAGCCCCAGCATTTT.

This clone was found a few times. The chain has TRBV29-1 and TRBJ2-5, with a weak D call TRBD2 (6 bases). Germline V gives CDR1 SQVTM, CDR2 ANQGSEA. The CDR3 is made up of 12 amino acids. V was pared by 5 bases and J by 5 bases, with 12 bases between. CDR3 sequence: CSVRIGRETQYF. The CDR3 DNA reads TGCAGCGTTAGAATAGGGAGGGAGACCCAGTACTTC.

J is TRBJ1-5 and V is TRBV6-6; TRBD1 matches 8 bases. With V trimmed by 6 bases and J by 7 bases, 8 bases remained unmatched. CDR3 length: 14 amino acids. The germline gives CDR1 MNHNY, CDR2 SVGAGI (reference sequence). The CDR3 loop reads CASSWTGKAQPQHF. CDR3 bases: TGTGCCAGCAGCTGGACAGGGAAGGCGCAGCCCCAGCATTTT.

The rearrangement links TRBV28 to TRBJ2-2, with TRBD2 identical over 12 bases. This CDR3 region has 19 residues. J lost 3 bases, V lost 6 bases, and 14 bases had no gene match. Germline CDR1 and CDR2: MDHEN and SYDVKM. CDR3 in amino acids: CASSPMASGRAGYTGELFF. The CDR3 DNA is TGTGCCAGCAGCCCGATGGCTAGCGGGAGGGCCGGGTACACCGGGGAGCTGTTTTTT.

The genes are TRBV4-2 and TRBJ2-3; no definite D call. The length of the CDR3 is 13 residues. V was pared by 0 bases and J by 6 bases, with 7 bases between. From germline, CDR1 is LGHNA and CDR2 YNFKEQ. CDR3 loop: CASSQERQDTQYF. CDR3 bases: TGTGCCAGCAGCCAAGAACGCCAGGATACGCAGTATTTT.

The V and J genes are TRBV19 and TRBJ2-1, with D maybe TRBD1 (5 bases). Trimming pared 7 bases from V and 9 bases from J, leaving 16 bases between. The CDR3 runs to 13 residues. The germline gives CDR1 LNHDA, CDR2 SQIVND (reference sequence). In DNA form, the CDR3 reads TGTGCCAGTATTCACTCTCCTGGGGCTGAGCAGTTCTTC. Translating it yields CASIHSPGAEQFF.

This clone has a single count. The chain links TRBV29-1 to TRBJ2-7, with TRBD1 matching 9 bases. J lost 3 bases, V lost 6 bases, and 9 bases had no gene match. The CDR3 has 14 residues. Germline CDR1 SQVTM, CDR2 ANQGSEA. The CDR3 nucleotides read TGCAGCGTCGTAGGGGACAGGGATCTCTACGAGCAGTACTTC. Its protein product is CSVVGDRDLYEQYF.

The chain couples TRBV30 to TRBJ1-3; D is possibly TRBD1 (6 bases). CDR1 is GTSNPN, CDR2 SVGIG, per germline (reference sequence). There are 15 residues in the CDR3. The V end lost 1 base, the J end lost 5 bases, and 15 bases lay between the germline ends. The CDR3 DNA reads as TGTGCCTGGAGTGGGGGGGGACATGACAGAAACACCATATATTTT. Its translation is CAWSGGGHDRNTIYF.

The rearrangement joins TRBV2 to TRBJ1-5, with no clear D. CDR1 and CDR2 (germline): SNHLY, FYNNEI. The CDR3 length is 14 residues. Trimming stripped 7 bases from V and 0 bases from J, with 10 bases between. The CDR3 nucleotides are TGTGCCAGCACCCGATTGAATAGCAATCAGCCCCAGCATTTT. Protein product: CASTRLNSNQPQHF.

This chain links TRBV29-1 with TRBJ2-3, with D tentatively TRBD1 (6 bases). This CDR3 has 13 residues. The germline V and J ends were trimmed by 4 bases and 2 bases, with 10 bases remaining between them. The germline CDR1 and CDR2 sequences are SQVTM and ANQGSEA. This CDR3 reads CSVGRDNTDTQYF. CDR3 bases: TGCAGCGTTGGTCGGGACAACACAGATACGCAGTATTTT.